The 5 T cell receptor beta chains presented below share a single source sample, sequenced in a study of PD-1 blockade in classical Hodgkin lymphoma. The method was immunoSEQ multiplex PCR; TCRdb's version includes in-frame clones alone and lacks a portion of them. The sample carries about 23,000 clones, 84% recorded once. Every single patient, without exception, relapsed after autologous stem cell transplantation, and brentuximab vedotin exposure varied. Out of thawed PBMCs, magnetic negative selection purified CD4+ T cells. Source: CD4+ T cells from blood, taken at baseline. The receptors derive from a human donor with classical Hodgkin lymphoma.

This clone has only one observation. The CDR3 loop is CASSYGSGTENYGYTF. CDR3 DNA sequence: TGTGCCAGCAGTTACGGTTCGGGGACAGAAAACTATGGCTACACCTTC. This rearrangement joins TRBV6-5 to TRBJ1-2; the match to TRBD1 covers 7 bases. The CDR3 has 16 residues. The germline V gene encodes CDR1 MNHEY and CDR2 SVGAGI. Trimming removed 2 bases from V and 2 bases from J; junction bases left unmatched: 8.

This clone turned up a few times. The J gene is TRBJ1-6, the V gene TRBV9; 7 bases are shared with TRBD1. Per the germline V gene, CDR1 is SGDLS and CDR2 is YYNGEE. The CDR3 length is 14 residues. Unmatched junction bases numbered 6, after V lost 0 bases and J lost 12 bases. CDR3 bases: TGTGCCAGCAGCGTAGTAGGGGGCAAGGGACCCCTCCACTTT. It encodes CASSVVGGKGPLHF.

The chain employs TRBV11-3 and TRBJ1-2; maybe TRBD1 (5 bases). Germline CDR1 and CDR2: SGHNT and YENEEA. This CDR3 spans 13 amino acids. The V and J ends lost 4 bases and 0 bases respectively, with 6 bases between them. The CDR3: CASSSGSNYGYTF. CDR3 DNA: TGTGCCAGCAGCTCAGGGTCTAACTATGGCTACACCTTC.

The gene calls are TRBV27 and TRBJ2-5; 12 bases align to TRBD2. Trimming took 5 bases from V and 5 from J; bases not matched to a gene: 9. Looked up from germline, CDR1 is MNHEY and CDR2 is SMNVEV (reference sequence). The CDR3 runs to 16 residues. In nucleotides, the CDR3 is TGTGCCAGCAGTCATGGACTAGCGGGGACGGGGGAGACCCAGTACTTC. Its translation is CASSHGLAGTGETQYF.

CDR3 region: CASSLTASSYNSPLHF. Written as DNA, the CDR3 is TGTGCCAGCTCACTGACAGCGAGCTCCTATAATTCACCCCTCCACTTT. The rearrangement uses TRBV18 and TRBJ1-6; D is perhaps TRBD1 (5 bases). Trimming took 4 bases from V and 0 from J, leaving 10 bases between them. This CDR3 comprises 16 residues. Germline CDR1 is KGHSH and CDR2 is LQKENI.